This T cell receptor beta chain was found in a study of T cell changes during pregnancy in multiple sclerosis. In germline, CDR1 is DFQATT, CDR2 SNEGSKA (reference sequence). Trimming removed 3 bases at V and 4 bases at J, with 6 bases between. The CDR3 length is 11 residues. The method was immunoSEQ multiplex PCR; TCRdb's version includes in-frame clones alone and lacks a portion of them. The sample lists approximately 89,000 clones; 94% were seen once. The sequence was collected from a female donor in good health, enrolled as a control in a pregnancy study. V gene TRBV20-1 combines with J gene TRBJ2-5; tentative D call: TRBD2 (5 bases). Sequencing was performed on peripheral blood, taken after pregnancy. Here the CDR3 DNA reads TGCAGTGCTAGCGGGGTAGAGACCCAGTACTTC. Protein product: CSASGVETQYF.